The 14 T cell receptor beta chains below all came from one sample that was sequenced in a study of T-cell reconstitution after alpha-beta-depleted transplantation in children. TCRbeta library preparation incorporated unique molecular identifiers. TCRdb reanalysed the PCR reads using MiXCR and keeps one entry per CDR3 protein. The sample consists of about 640,000 distinct CDR3 sequences, 16% of them appearing once. Sequences were derived from PBMCs from the stem cell graft donor, sampled from the stem cell graft. The receptors come from a human donor who donated a stem cell graft to a child with acute myeloid leukemia.

This clonotype showed up many times. The chain is built from TRBV20-1 and TRBJ1-1; weak D call: TRBD1 (5 bases). CDR1 is DFQATT, CDR2 SNEGSKA, per germline (reference sequence). The CDR3 length is 16 residues. V was shortened by 3 bases and J by 1 base, with 18 bases between the two germline ends. DNA of the CDR3: TGCAGTGCTAGTGGGGGAGGTTGGAGACAGAACACTGAAGCTTTCTTT. Translating gives CSASGGGWRQNTEAFF.

As regards this clonotype: A clone one base away is much larger, so this may be a read error. J is TRBJ2-5 and V is TRBV20-1; 9 bases are shared with TRBD1. The CDR3 is 13 amino acids. V lost 5 bases and J lost 2; bases outside the gene matches: 3. Germline V CDR1 and CDR2: DFQATT, SNEGSKA (reference sequence). The CDR3 region has the DNA TGCAGTGCTGGAGGACAGGGGCAAGAGACCCAGTACTTC. Amino acids: CSAGGQGQETQYF.

This clonotype was observed a few times. This chain connects TRBV4-1 to TRBJ2-5; no clear D. CDR1 MGHRA and CDR2 YSYEKL come from the germline V gene. This CDR3 has 14 residues. The germline V and J ends were trimmed by 2 bases and 1 base, with 8 bases remaining between them. The CDR3 spells CASSQPSFQETQYF. Here the CDR3 DNA reads TGCGCCAGCAGCCAACCCAGTTTCCAAGAGACCCAGTACTTC.

This clonotype was detected a few times. The chain couples TRBV20-1 to TRBJ1-1, with a weak D call TRBD1 (5 bases). The germline V gene encodes CDR1 DFQATT and CDR2 SNEGSKA (reference sequence). The CDR3 runs 14 residues. The germline V and J ends were trimmed by 2 bases and 1 base, with 11 bases remaining between them. The CDR3 protein is CSARSQGWNTEAFF. The CDR3 coding sequence is TGCAGTGCTAGAAGTCAGGGCTGGAACACTGAAGCTTTCTTT.

This chain connects TRBV10-3 to TRBJ1-1, with D maybe TRBD1 (5 bases). There are 14 residues in the CDR3. V was shortened by 10 bases and J by 0 bases, with 15 bases between the two germline ends. Looked up from germline, CDR1 is ENHRY and CDR2 is SYGVKD. The CDR3 sequence is CATAGRGMNTEAFF. CDR3 DNA: TGTGCCACCGCGGGGCGGGGCATGAACACTGAAGCTTTCTTT.

This clonotype was counted many times. The chain carries TRBV6-4 and TRBJ2-2, with D uncertain. V shed 2 bases and J shed 8 bases, with 6 bases lying between them. CDR1 MRHNA and CDR2 SNTAGT come from the germline V gene. The CDR3 totals 12 residues. The DNA for the CDR3 is TGTGCCAGCAGTGACCTCTTGGGGGAGCTGTTTTTT. This sequence encodes CASSDLLGELFF.

This clonotype was counted many times. The CDR3 here is CSASPRGPAVDGYTF. Written as DNA, the CDR3 is TGCAGTGCTAGTCCTAGAGGCCCTGCGGTTGATGGCTACACCTTC. V gene TRBV20-1 combines with J gene TRBJ1-2; the D is unclear. Germline V CDR1 and CDR2: DFQATT, SNEGSKA (reference sequence). Trimming removed 3 bases from V and 6 bases from J, with 20 bases in between. The CDR3 runs to 15 residues.

This clonotype was observed many times. The rearrangement links TRBV10-2 to TRBJ1-1; TRBD1 matches 8 bases. CDR1 is WSHSY, CDR2 SAAADI, per germline. The CDR3 extends over 13 amino acids. The V segment lost 5 bases and the J segment 3 bases; nucleotides outside the gene matches: 2. The CDR3 region has the DNA TGCGCCAGCAGTACAGGGGGGGACACTGAAGCTTTCTTT. It encodes CASSTGGDTEAFF.

As for this clonotype: This may come from a read error, since a much larger clone is one base off. This chain joins TRBV20-1 and TRBJ2-3, with no clear D. Germline-derived CDR1 and CDR2 are DFQATT and SNEGSKA (reference sequence). The V and J ends lost 3 bases and 6 bases respectively, with 22 bases between them. The CDR3 is 16 amino acids. The CDR3 nucleotides are TGCAGTGCTAGCCCGACCAATTGCCCCATTGTGGATACGCAGTATTTT. Translating gives CSASPTNCPIVDTQYF.

The chain uses TRBV28 and TRBJ2-7, with 7 bases identical to TRBD1. The V and J ends lost 5 bases and 4 bases, in that order; junction bases with no gene match: 11. Germline V lookup: CDR1 MDHEN, CDR2 SYDVKM. CDR3 length equals 15 residues. The CDR3 protein is CASSPGTATLYEQYV. As DNA, the CDR3 is TGTGCCAGCAGTCCAGGGACAGCTACACTTTACGAGCAGTACGTC.

This clonotype was recorded a few times. The rearrangement uses TRBV5-1 and TRBJ1-5; 7 nucleotides align to TRBD1. CDR3 length equals 15 residues. Germline CDR1 is SGHRS and CDR2 is YFSETQ. Germline trimming cut 4 bases from V and 5 bases from J; bases unmatched to any gene: 9. The CDR3 reads CASSRGGSQDQPQHF. CDR3 DNA: TGCGCCAGCAGCCGAGGGGGCTCGCAGGATCAGCCCCAGCATTTT.

The chain couples TRBV15 to TRBJ1-5, with D unresolved. CDR3 length: 15 residues. V was pared by 0 bases and J by 4 bases, with 10 bases between. The V gene's germline CDR1 is LNHNV and CDR2 YYDKDF (reference sequence). The CDR3 DNA reads TGTGCCACCAGCAGAGATGGGAGGGATAATCAGCCCCAGCATTTT. This codes for CATSRDGRDNQPQHF. The full variable domain, with the rest looked up from reference TRBV15 and TRBJ1-5, is DAMVIQNPRYQVTQFGKPVTLSCSQTLNHNVMYWYQQKSSQAPKLLFHYYDKDFNNEADTPDNFQSRRPNTSFCFLDIRSPGLGDTAMYLCATSRDGRDNQPQHFGDGTRLSIL.

This clonotype has more than one count but fewer than ten. This chain joins TRBV9 and TRBJ2-1; D remains unclear. V lost 4 bases to trimming and J lost 8 bases, with 10 bases between them. Germline values: CDR1 SGDLS, CDR2 YYNGEE. There are 12 residues in the CDR3. This CDR3 reads CASSPLAHEQFF. The CDR3 region has the DNA TGTGCCAGCAGCCCCTTAGCCCATGAGCAGTTCTTC.

This clonotype was seen a single time. At one end the junction does not follow the germline gene, possibly because of a read error. The J gene is TRBJ1-5, the V gene TRBV20-1, with 9 bases identical to TRBD1. CDR3 length equals 17 residues. Germline CDR1 and CDR2: DFQATT and SNEGSKA (reference sequence). CDR3 sequence: CCARGSWGQGLSQPQHF. The CDR3 DNA reads TGCTGTGCTAGGGGGAGTTGGGGACAGGGTTTGAGTCAGCCCCAGCATTTT.